The 29 T cell receptor beta chains in this list originate from one sample, sequenced in a study of cytomegalovirus exposure and HLA in healthy donors. Primers for the PCR totalled 60 Vbeta and 13 Jbeta. Repertoires were generated with immunoSEQ multiplex PCR, while TCRdb's copy carries only in-frame clones and drops some. The data show under 250,000 clones, around 81% seen once. Material: PBMCs. All receptors derive from a woman in her sixties or seventies in good health and CMV-seropositive.

V and J are TRBV7-3 and TRBJ2-2; TRBD1 aligns across 7 bases. The germline V gene has CDR1 SGHTA and CDR2 FQGTGA. CDR3 length: 15 residues. The V and J ends lost 5 bases and 6 bases, in that order; junction bases with no gene match: 9. CDR3 sequence reads: CASSRTMTGPGELFF. The CDR3, as DNA: TGTGCCAGCAGCCGCACTATGACAGGGCCCGGGGAGCTGTTTTTT.

The rearrangement links TRBV9 to TRBJ2-5; D is undetermined. V was clipped by 4 bases and J by 5 bases, with 15 bases between them. This CDR3 region has 14 residues. CDR1 and CDR2 (germline): SGDLS, YYNGEE. The CDR3: CASSTGPPAETQYF. The CDR3 DNA reads as TGTGCCAGCAGCACTGGGCCCCCGGCGGAGACCCAGTACTTC.

This clone was detected once. The rearrangement links TRBV28 to TRBJ2-7; D is ambiguous. The CDR3 sequence is 10 residues long. CDR1 is MDHEN and CDR2 is SYDVKM in the germline V gene. V lost 3 bases, J lost 6 bases, and 3 bases lay in between. CDR3 DNA sequence: TGTGCCAGCAGTTTCAGCGAGCAGTACTTC. Amino acids: CASSFSEQYF. The whole variable domain, remainder taken from reference TRBV28 and TRBJ2-7, is DVKVTQSSRYLVKRTGEKVFLECVQDMDHENMFWYRQDPGLGLRLIYFSYDVKMKEKGDIPEGYSVSREKKERFSLILESASTNQTSMYLCASSFSEQYFGPGTRLTVT.

The chain links TRBV20-1 to TRBJ1-1; perhaps TRBD1 as D (5 bases). Germline assignment: CDR1 DFQATT and CDR2 SNEGSKA (reference sequence). V was shortened by 6 bases and J by 4 bases, with 6 bases between the two germline ends. The CDR3 is 10 amino acids. The CDR3 spells CSARVTEAFF. In DNA, the CDR3 is TGCAGTGCCAGGGTCACTGAAGCTTTCTTT.

This clone was seen only a few times. The gene calls are TRBV15 and TRBJ1-5; D gene ambiguous. This CDR3 comprises 14 residues. The V end was cut by 3 bases, the J end by 7 bases, with 13 bases between. Germline lookup yields CDR1 LNHNV and CDR2 YYDKDF (reference sequence). CDR3 sequence: CATSSERVRQPQHF. CDR3 bases: TGTGCCACCAGCAGCGAAAGAGTACGACAGCCCCAGCATTTT.

The V gene is TRBV6-5, the J gene TRBJ1-2, with a weak D call TRBD1 (6 bases). Trimming cost V 6 bases and J 2 bases, with 10 bases left between them. Looked up from germline, CDR1 is MNHEY and CDR2 is SVGAGI. The length of the CDR3 is 13 residues. The CDR3 sequence: CASSPGQNYGYTF. CDR3 nucleotides: TGTGCCAGCAGCCCTGGACAGAACTATGGCTACACCTTC.

The rearrangement joins TRBV19 to TRBJ2-1, with D perhaps TRBD2 (6 bases). The V gene's germline CDR1 is LNHDA and CDR2 SQIVND (reference sequence). The CDR3 runs to 15 residues. V lost 2 bases and J 1 base, leaving 9 bases between the germline ends. In DNA form, the CDR3 reads TGTGCCAGTAGTATATGGGGGGATTCCTACAATGAGCAGTTCTTC. Translation gives CASSIWGDSYNEQFF.

This chain uses TRBV2 with TRBJ2-6; no firm D call. CDR3 size: 16 residues. From germline, CDR1 is SNHLY and CDR2 FYNNEI. The V gene lost 2 bases and the J gene lost 0 bases, with 8 bases spanning the gap. The CDR3 DNA sequence: TGTGCCAGCAGTGAAATCGCCGGCTCTGGGGCCAACGTCCTGACTTTC. It yields the protein CASSEIAGSGANVLTF.

This clone was detected a few times. DNA for the CDR3: TGTGCCAGCAGCTTAGGACAGGGGTATGGCTACACCTTC. Translating it yields CASSLGQGYGYTF. This chain joins TRBV11-2 and TRBJ1-2; 8 bases align to TRBD1. The V segment lost 1 base and the J segment 5 bases; nucleotides outside the gene matches: 0. The germline gives CDR1 SGHAT, CDR2 FQNNGV. CDR3 length: 13 amino acids. Complete variable domain (other parts from reference TRBV11-2 and TRBJ1-2): EAGVAQSPRYKIIEKRQSVAFWCNPISGHATLYWYQQILGQGPKLLIQFQNNGVVDDSQLPKDRFSAERLKGVDSTLKIQPAKLEDSAVYLCASSLGQGYGYTFGSGTRLTVV.

In DNA form, the CDR3 reads TGTGCCAGCAGCGTGGGAGACATTGGTGGGGAGCAGTACTTC. Protein product: CASSVGDIGGEQYF. The chain couples TRBV9 to TRBJ2-7; D may be TRBD2 (5 bases). The CDR3 has 14 amino acids. The V gene lost 2 bases and the J gene lost 7 bases, with 16 bases spanning the gap. Germline V gene data show CDR1 as SGDLS and CDR2 as YYNGEE.

The chain is built from TRBV6-1 and TRBJ2-3; D perhaps matches TRBD2 (6 bases). Germline V gene sequence: CDR1 MNHNS, CDR2 SASEGT. The CDR3 is 18 residues long. The ends were cut back, 2 bases at V and 0 bases at J, with 18 bases in the middle. CDR3 in DNA: TGTGCCAGCAGTGAAAGGCCAGGACACGGGACTAGCACAGATACGCAGTATTTT. This translates into CASSERPGHGTSTDTQYF.

The rearrangement joins TRBV4-1 to TRBJ1-4; no clear D. With 4 bases removed from V and 6 bases from J, the gap between germline ends came to 21 bases. Per germline, CDR1 MGHRA and CDR2 YSYEKL. The CDR3 loop spans 17 amino acids. CDR3: CASSLRPFRMADEKLFF. The CDR3, as DNA: TGCGCCAGCAGCCTTCGTCCATTCAGGATGGCTGATGAAAAACTGTTTTTT.

V and J are TRBV11-2 and TRBJ2-1; TRBD1 aligns across 8 bases. The ends lost 8 bases at V and 5 bases at J; junction bases unmatched: 11. The CDR3 spans 15 residues. Germline CDR1 and CDR2: SGHAT and FQNNGV. The CDR3 nucleotides are TGTGCCAGCGGCAGGGGGCGCGGCAACGACAATGAGCAGTTCTTC. Residues: CASGRGRGNDNEQFF. The full variable domain, with the rest looked up from reference TRBV11-2 and TRBJ2-1, is EAGVAQSPRYKIIEKRQSVAFWCNPISGHATLYWYQQILGQGPKLLIQFQNNGVVDDSQLPKDRFSAERLKGVDSTLKIQPAKLEDSAVYLCASGRGRGNDNEQFFGPGTRLTVL.

The rearrangement joins TRBV6-5 to TRBJ2-7, with D possibly TRBD2 on 6 matching bases. Germline assignment: CDR1 MNHEY and CDR2 SVGAGI. Trimming took 5 bases from V and 7 from J, leaving 15 bases between them. The CDR3 runs 13 residues. CDR3 sequence: CASSQRDFGEQYF. In nucleotides, the CDR3 is TGTGCCAGCAGTCAACGGGACTTTGGGGAGCAGTACTTC.

The chain couples TRBV29-1 to TRBJ2-5, with D possibly being TRBD2 (5 bases). Germline V gene lookup returns CDR1 SQVTM and CDR2 ANQGSEA. Trimming shortened V by 2 bases and J by 6 bases, and 10 bases separated the two germline ends. This CDR3 is 12 amino acids long. The CDR3 sequence: CSVERERQTQYF. The CDR3 region has the DNA TGCAGCGTTGAACGGGAACGGCAGACCCAGTACTTC.

This chain joins TRBV5-1 and TRBJ1-2, with D maybe TRBD1 (5 bases). Trimming cost V 0 bases and J 6 bases, with 15 bases left between them. The CDR3 covers 15 residues. Per germline, CDR1 SGHRS and CDR2 YFSETQ. The CDR3 loop is CASSLAPGLQDGYTF. Written as DNA, the CDR3 is TGCGCCAGCAGCTTGGCCCCAGGGCTCCAGGATGGCTACACCTTC.

The chain joins TRBV29-1 to TRBJ1-2; tentatively, D is TRBD1 (6 bases). This CDR3 region has 14 residues. Germline CDR1 SQVTM, CDR2 ANQGSEA. The V end was cut by 7 bases, the J end by 8 bases, with 23 bases between. CDR3 sequence reads: CSGGGSGAAEGYTF. CDR3 nucleotides: TGCAGCGGGGGGGGATCGGGGGCTGCGGAGGGCTACACCTTC.

In this sample, this clone turned up once. The chain employs TRBV6-1 and TRBJ2-3; 9 bases match TRBD1. Looked up from germline, CDR1 is MNHNS and CDR2 is SASEGT. The CDR3 covers 14 residues. J lost 3 bases, V lost 6 bases, and 4 bases had no gene match. CDR3 loop: CASRRTGATDTQYF. CDR3 sequence (DNA): TGTGCCAGCAGGAGGACAGGGGCGACAGATACGCAGTATTTT.

V usage is TRBV5-1 and J usage is TRBJ1-1; 10 positions agree with TRBD1. This CDR3 spans 16 amino acids. Unmatched junction bases numbered 8, after V lost 5 bases and J lost 1 base. The germline V gene encodes CDR1 SGHRS and CDR2 YFSETQ. The CDR3 DNA is TGCGCCAGCAGACAGGGTCGGACAGGGGGGAACACTGAAGCTTTCTTT. Protein product: CASRQGRTGGNTEAFF.

This rearrangement joins TRBV28 to TRBJ1-3; D gene uncertain. The germline V gene has CDR1 MDHEN and CDR2 SYDVKM. The length of the CDR3 is 14 residues. V was pared by 5 bases and J by 0 bases, with 8 bases between. The CDR3 is CASSGVSSGNTIYF. CDR3 DNA sequence: TGTGCCAGCAGTGGAGTCAGCTCTGGAAACACCATATATTTT.

This CDR3 is CASSYTGTGRETQYF. Written as DNA, the CDR3 is TGTGCCAGCTCATACACCGGGACAGGGAGAGAGACCCAGTACTTC. V gene TRBV18 combines with J gene TRBJ2-5; 9 positions agree with TRBD1. With V trimmed by 5 bases and J by 4 bases, 8 bases remained unmatched. The CDR3 covers 15 residues. CDR1 is KGHSH, CDR2 LQKENI, per germline.

This clone was detected a few times. The genes are TRBV7-8 and TRBJ1-1, with TRBD1 matching over 7 bases. The V and J ends lost 4 bases and 8 bases, in that order; junction bases with no gene match: 7. This CDR3 is built from 13 residues. Germline lookup yields CDR1 SGHVS and CDR2 FQNEAQ. CDR3 sequence reads: CASSWGPGQEAFF. The CDR3 nucleotides read TGTGCCAGCAGCTGGGGACCGGGACAGGAAGCTTTCTTT.

This clone was observed once. The gene calls are TRBV18 and TRBJ2-2; 8 nucleotides align to TRBD2. V was clipped by 8 bases and J by 3 bases; unmatched bases: 5. In germline, CDR1 is KGHSH, CDR2 LQKENI. The CDR3 is 14 amino acids. Here the CDR3 reads CASRTSGDTGELFF. The CDR3 DNA is TGTGCCAGCCGTACTAGCGGAGACACCGGGGAGCTGTTTTTT.

This clone was detected a few times. The CDR3 nucleotides are TGTGCCTGGAGTGGATGGGGCAGGGGAGATGAAAAACTGTTTTTT. Translation: CAWSGWGRGDEKLFF. The V gene is TRBV30, the J gene TRBJ1-4; D is possibly TRBD1 (6 bases). Trimming took 1 base from V and 6 from J, leaving 15 bases between them. CDR1 and CDR2 (germline): GTSNPN, SVGIG (reference sequence). The CDR3 is 15 amino acids.

This clone was recorded at least ten times. J is TRBJ1-1 and V is TRBV2; D is perhaps TRBD1 (6 bases). V was trimmed by 4 bases and J by 4 bases, leaving 10 bases between them. The CDR3 runs to 13 residues. CDR1 is SNHLY and CDR2 is FYNNEI in the germline V gene. Here the CDR3 DNA reads TGTGCCAGCAGTGTAGGGGGTTTCACTGAAGCTTTCTTT. The encoded protein is CASSVGGFTEAFF.

This chain joins TRBV5-6 and TRBJ2-3; unclear D gene. This CDR3 is 17 amino acids long. Trimming left V 3 bases short and J 4 bases short, with 21 bases between. Germline V CDR1 and CDR2: SGHDT, YYEEEE. DNA of the CDR3: TGTGCCAGCAGCTATGGAACAACGCTGGGCCATCCAGATACGCAGTATTTT. Translating it yields CASSYGTTLGHPDTQYF. Full variable domain (remainder filled in from reference TRBV5-6 and TRBJ2-3): DAGVTQSPTHLIKTRGQQVTLRCSPKSGHDTVSWYQQALGQGPQFIFQYYEEEERQRGNFPDRFSGHQFPNYSSELNVNALLLGDSALYLCASSYGTTLGHPDTQYFGPGTRLTVL.

The CDR3 reads CASSWGQGNYEQYF. DNA for the CDR3: TGCGCCAGCAGCTGGGGACAGGGGAACTACGAGCAGTACTTC. The chain recombines TRBV5-1 with TRBJ2-7, with 10 bases identical to TRBD1. This CDR3 is 14 amino acids long. Germline V lookup: CDR1 SGHRS, CDR2 YFSETQ. J was trimmed by 3 bases and V by 3 bases; bases with no gene match: 3. The full variable domain, rest sourced from reference TRBV5-1 and TRBJ2-7, is KAGVTQTPRYLIKTRGQQVTLSCSPISGHRSVSWYQQTPGQGLQFLFEYFSETQRNKGNFPGRFSGRQFSNSRSEMNVSTLELGDSALYLCASSWGQGNYEQYFGPGTRLTVT.

The chain links TRBV6-1 to TRBJ1-2; possibly TRBD1 for D (5 bases). Germline V gives CDR1 MNHNS, CDR2 SASEGT. Deletions cut 1 base from V and 2 bases from J, with 14 bases between. The CDR3 runs to 16 residues. This CDR3 reads CASSEGSLRGNYGYTF. DNA for the CDR3: TGTGCCAGCAGTGAAGGTTCACTAAGGGGCAACTATGGCTACACCTTC.

The chain couples TRBV11-2 to TRBJ1-3; TRBD1 is a possible D gene (5 bases). V was shortened by 5 bases and J by 3 bases, with 26 bases between the two germline ends. Germline V lookup: CDR1 SGHAT, CDR2 FQNNGV. The CDR3 extends over 19 amino acids. As DNA, the CDR3 is TGTGCCAGCAGCCACTATGGGGTCAGGCGGGGCGAGTTTGGAAACACCATATATTTT. This gives the protein CASSHYGVRRGEFGNTIYF.